Shown below are 16 T cell receptor beta chains from a single sample sequenced in a study of cytomegalovirus exposure and HLA in healthy donors (dated by TCRdb to about 2017). The library was made by the immunoSEQ multiplex PCR assay. For the multiplex PCR, a mixture combining 60 forward primers for TCR Vbeta segments and 13 reverse primers for TCR Jbeta segments was used. What TCRdb holds here is the immuneACCESS table cut down to in-frame rearrangements. Part of the clones is not present; checked against another copy, under half of the missing clones reflect an unresolved V gene, and the others are unexplained. The sample table shows 100,000 to 150,000 clones, and 81% are seen once. Approximately 4% of the sample rests with the top ten. The sequenced material came from PBMCs. The receptors were gathered from a young man in good health and CMV-seropositive.

The V call is TRBV9, the J call TRBJ2-2; unclear D gene. The germline V gene encodes CDR1 SGDLS and CDR2 YYNGEE. V was shortened by 0 bases and J by 4 bases, with 4 bases between the two germline ends. CDR3 size: 13 residues. The CDR3 here is CASSVGGTGELFF. As DNA, the CDR3 is TGTGCCAGCAGCGTAGGAGGCACCGGGGAGCTGTTTTTT. The variable domain in full, completed from reference TRBV9 and TRBJ2-2, reads DSGVTQTPKHLITATGQRVTLRCSPRSGDLSVYWYQQSLDQGLQFLIQYYNGEERAKGNILERFSAQQFPDLHSELNLSSLELGDSALYFCASSVGGTGELFFGEGSRLTVL.

Points on this clone: The same CDR3 arises from other DNA sequences in this sample as well. The chain is built from TRBV9 and TRBJ2-7, with 7 bases that match TRBD2. This CDR3 comprises 14 residues. CDR1 SGDLS and CDR2 YYNGEE come from the germline V gene. V was pared by 0 bases and J by 4 bases, with 4 bases of the junction left unmatched. CDR3 loop: CASSVGGSSYEQYF. Here the CDR3 DNA reads TGTGCCAGCAGCGTAGGCGGGAGCTCGTACGAGCAGTACTTC.

The chain couples TRBV5-5 to TRBJ2-7, with D perhaps TRBD1 (6 bases). Per germline, CDR1 SGHKS and CDR2 YYEKEE (reference sequence). V lost 0 bases, J lost 0 bases, and 16 bases lay in between. This CDR3 spans 17 amino acids. The CDR3 loop is CASSLAPVRGVSYEQYF. DNA for the CDR3: TGTGCCAGCAGCTTGGCTCCGGTCAGGGGCGTCTCCTACGAGCAGTACTTC.

The gene calls are TRBV10-2 and TRBJ1-4, with 9 bases lining up with TRBD1. This CDR3 has 15 amino acids. The germline V gene encodes CDR1 WSHSY and CDR2 SAAADI. Unmatched junction bases numbered 8, after V lost 4 bases and J lost 8 bases. DNA for the CDR3: TGCGCCAGCAGTGGCTCCCGGGACAGGGACGAAAAACTGTTTTTT. Its protein is CASSGSRDRDEKLFF.

This clone is a singleton in its sample. V is TRBV7-9 and J is TRBJ2-3; 8 bases map to TRBD2. This CDR3 has 15 residues. V was pared by 5 bases and J by 4 bases, with 8 bases of the junction left unmatched. Germline loops: CDR1 SEHNR, CDR2 FQNEAQ (reference sequence). In DNA form, the CDR3 reads TGTGCCAGCAGCCCGCTAGCGGGTTCAGCAGATACGCAGTATTTT. This translates into CASSPLAGSADTQYF.

The rearrangement joins TRBV7-9 to TRBJ1-5; TRBD1 agrees at 11 bases. J was trimmed by 7 bases and V by 3 bases; bases with no gene match: 11. The CDR3 length is 17 residues. Germline lookup yields CDR1 SEHNR and CDR2 FQNEAQ (reference sequence). The CDR3 protein is CASSLNFGQGAGQPQHF. CDR3 DNA: TGTGCCAGCAGCTTGAACTTTGGACAGGGGGCCGGGCAGCCCCAGCATTTT.

The chain employs TRBV5-6 and TRBJ1-2; perhaps TRBD1 as D (5 bases). The CDR3 extends over 14 amino acids. Germline V gene data show CDR1 as SGHDT and CDR2 as YYEEEE. The ends were cut back, 2 bases at V and 4 bases at J, with 12 bases in the middle. The CDR3 sequence is CASSFQGLGYGYTF. Written as DNA, the CDR3 is TGTGCCAGCAGCTTTCAGGGTTTGGGCTATGGCTACACCTTC.

This clone was detected only a few times. The chain has TRBV27 and TRBJ2-3, with D perhaps matching TRBD1 (5 bases). Trimming took 7 bases from V and 4 from J, leaving 12 bases between them. CDR1 MNHEY and CDR2 SMNVEV come from the germline V gene (reference sequence). The CDR3 totals 13 residues. The CDR3 DNA reads as TGTGCCAGCACCCGACCAGGGTCAGATACGCAGTATTTT. Translated, it gives CASTRPGSDTQYF.

This clone showed up just a few times. V and J are TRBV6-6 and TRBJ1-1, with 9 bases matching TRBD1. Per germline, CDR1 MNHNY and CDR2 SVGAGI (reference sequence). V shed 9 bases and J 5 bases; nucleotides not matched to a gene: 7. There are 13 residues in the CDR3. The CDR3 sequence: CASTRDRATEAFF. CDR3 nucleotides: TGTGCCAGTACTCGGGACAGGGCTACTGAAGCTTTCTTT.

The chain recombines TRBV2 with TRBJ1-5; TRBD1 is a possible D gene (6 bases). V was shortened by 8 bases and J by 6 bases, with 11 bases between the two germline ends. This CDR3 has 12 residues. The V gene's germline CDR1 is SNHLY and CDR2 FYNNEI. The CDR3 is CASAGDTQPQHF. The CDR3 region has the DNA TGTGCCAGCGCTGGGGACACTCAGCCCCAGCATTTT. The whole variable domain, filled in from reference TRBV2 and TRBJ1-5, reads EPEVTQTPSHQVTQMGQEVILRCVPISNHLYFYWYRQILGQKVEFLVSFYNNEISEKSEIFDDQFSVERPDGSNFTLKIRSTKLEDSAMYFCASAGDTQPQHFGDGTRLSIL.

This clone has a handful of counts. The chain links TRBV25-1 to TRBJ1-1; a possible D gene is TRBD1 (6 bases). CDR1 MGHDK and CDR2 SYGVNS come from the germline V gene. The CDR3 runs to 15 residues. V was pared by 4 bases and J by 0 bases, with 12 bases between. In DNA, the CDR3 is TGTGCCAGCAGTGGAGGGGGACGGCTGAACACTGAAGCTTTCTTT. Translating it yields CASSGGGRLNTEAFF.

In its sample, this clone was seen a few times. The rearrangement joins TRBV2 to TRBJ1-1, with TRBD1 matching 7 bases. The germline V gene encodes CDR1 SNHLY and CDR2 FYNNEI. The CDR3 is made up of 13 amino acids. The V gene end was trimmed by 9 bases and the J gene end by 6 bases; junction bases not matched to a gene: 10. The CDR3 region is CARVIQGSSEAFF. Written as DNA, the CDR3 is TGTGCCAGAGTAATACAGGGGTCCTCTGAAGCTTTCTTT.

This chain uses TRBV7-2 with TRBJ2-1, with unresolved D. V was cut by 4 bases and J by 4 bases, with 14 bases left in between. This CDR3 contains 15 residues. CDR1 is SGHTA, CDR2 FQGNSA, per germline. The CDR3 nucleotides read TGTGCCAGCAGCTCGCGTGTCGATGGTTACAATGAGCAGTTCTTC. It translates to CASSSRVDGYNEQFF.

CDR3 DNA: TGTGCCACCAGCACCGGTCGCCTGAACACTGAAGCTTTCTTT. This codes for CATSTGRLNTEAFF. V and J are TRBV15 and TRBJ1-1; D not certain. CDR1 and CDR2 from the germline V gene are LNHNV and YYDKDF (reference sequence). Trimming took 4 bases from V and 0 from J, leaving 9 bases between them. This CDR3 comprises 14 residues.

This chain connects TRBV4-1 to TRBJ1-3, with TRBD1 matching over 8 bases. CDR1 MGHRA and CDR2 YSYEKL come from the germline V gene. The length of the CDR3 is 16 residues. The V segment lost 1 base and the J segment 2 bases; nucleotides outside the gene matches: 4. In DNA form, the CDR3 reads TGCGCCAGCAGCCAAGGGCCAGGGGGCCCTGGAAACACCATATATTTT. This codes for CASSQGPGGPGNTIYF.

V gene TRBV5-1 combines with J gene TRBJ1-1; TRBD1 might be the D (6 bases). Trimming stripped 5 bases from V and 3 bases from J, with 11 bases between. The CDR3 is made up of 13 amino acids. Germline V lookup: CDR1 SGHRS, CDR2 YFSETQ. In DNA, the CDR3 is TGCGCCAGCAGAGAAGGACAGTACACTGAAGCTTTCTTT. Its protein is CASREGQYTEAFF.